Listed here are 17 T cell receptor beta chains from one sample, sequenced in a study of T cell responses to AZD1222 COVID-19 vaccine. Method: immunoSEQ multiplex PCR; TCRdb's copy keeps in-frame clones and lacks some. The sample has around 86,000 clones; around 90% are singletons. The specimen comprised peripheral blood, sampled on day 0 of AZD1222 vaccination. The receptors stem from an adult in good health.

This chain links TRBV6-5 with TRBJ1-1; tentative D call: TRBD1 (6 bases). The CDR3 sequence is 13 residues long. The germline V and J ends were trimmed by 8 bases and 4 bases, with 14 bases remaining between them. CDR1 MNHEY and CDR2 SVGAGI come from the germline V gene. The CDR3 loop is CASSADRTTEAFF. Here the CDR3 DNA reads TGTGCCAGCTCAGCGGACAGAACCACTGAAGCTTTCTTT.

The chain uses TRBV7-9 and TRBJ1-2; 7 bases match TRBD1. CDR1 is SEHNR and CDR2 is FQNEAQ in the germline V gene (reference sequence). CDR3 length: 15 amino acids. V lost 5 bases, J lost 8 bases, and 14 bases stayed unmatched. The DNA for the CDR3 is TGTGCCAGCAGCCATGCCCTGGGACAGACCGAGGGCTACACCTTC. Protein sequence: CASSHALGQTEGYTF. The full variable domain, completed using reference TRBV7-9 and TRBJ1-2, is DTGVSQNPRHKITKRGQNVTFRCDPISEHNRLYWYRQTLGQGPEFLTYFQNEAQLEKSRLLSDRFSAERPKGSFSTLEIQRTEQGDSAMYLCASSHALGQTEGYTFGSGTRLTVV.

This clone was seen a single time. This chain's CDR3 is CASSEGGLGPTDTQYF. CDR3 bases: TGTGCCAGCAGTGAAGGGGGACTAGGCCCCACAGATACGCAGTATTTT. The V and J genes are TRBV6-1 and TRBJ2-3; the match to TRBD2 covers 8 bases. Germline loops: CDR1 MNHNS, CDR2 SASEGT. CDR3 length: 16 amino acids. V lost 1 base to trimming and J lost 2 bases; unmatched junction nucleotides: 5.

This chain uses TRBV29-1 with TRBJ2-3, with TRBD2 matching 7 bases. Germline V gives CDR1 SQVTM, CDR2 ANQGSEA. The CDR3 is made up of 13 amino acids. After removal of 3 bases from V and 1 base from J, the junction contained 1 base not matched to a gene. CDR3 amino acids: CSVEGGGTDTQYF. The CDR3 DNA follows: TGCAGCGTTGAGGGGGGGGGCACAGATACGCAGTATTTT.

The chain employs TRBV27 and TRBJ1-5; 8 bases agree with TRBD1. Germline V CDR1 and CDR2: MNHEY, SMNVEV (reference sequence). The CDR3 extends over 14 amino acids. The V gene end was trimmed by 6 bases and the J gene end by 6 bases; junction bases not matched to a gene: 7. The CDR3 coding sequence is TGTGCCAGCAGGAAAGACAGGGGAGGTCAGCCCCAGCATTTT. Translating gives CASRKDRGGQPQHF.

The rearrangement joins TRBV5-1 to TRBJ1-5, with unresolved D. V gave up 2 bases and J gave up 3 bases, with 12 bases separating them. The CDR3 runs to 15 residues. From germline, CDR1 is SGHRS and CDR2 YFSETQ. The CDR3 reads CASSLGEWDNQPQHF. CDR3 DNA: TGCGCCAGCAGCTTAGGAGAGTGGGACAATCAGCCCCAGCATTTT.

The CDR3 region is CATSRDRGVGETQYF. The DNA of the CDR3 is TGTGCCACCAGCAGAGATCGGGGGGTCGGAGAGACCCAGTACTTC. The V gene is TRBV15, the J gene TRBJ2-5; 7 bases line up with TRBD2. Germline loops: CDR1 LNHNV, CDR2 YYDKDF (reference sequence). The CDR3 is 15 residues long. After removal of 0 bases from V and 4 bases from J, the junction contained 5 bases not matched to a gene. Supplemented by reference TRBV15 and TRBJ2-5, the full variable domain reads DAMVIQNPRYQVTQFGKPVTLSCSQTLNHNVMYWYQQKSSQAPKLLFHYYDKDFNNEADTPDNFQSRRPNTSFCFLDIRSPGLGDTAMYLCATSRDRGVGETQYFGPGTRLLVL.

This clone was detected only a few times. This rearrangement joins TRBV6-6 to TRBJ1-6, with 7 bases matching TRBD1. Losses at the gene ends were 0 bases for V and 9 bases for J; bases not matched to a gene: 5. Germline CDR1 MNHNY, CDR2 SVGAGI (reference sequence). The CDR3 spans 15 residues. The CDR3 protein is CASSYSTGTTSPLHF. The CDR3 coding sequence is TGTGCCAGCAGTTACTCGACAGGGACTACTTCACCCCTCCACTTT.

The chain couples TRBV28 to TRBJ1-2; 9 nucleotides match TRBD1. Unmatched junction bases numbered 12, after V lost 6 bases and J lost 7 bases. The CDR3 totals 15 residues. Germline V gives CDR1 MDHEN, CDR2 SYDVKM. CDR3 sequence: CASRGTGSIWPGYTF. The CDR3 nucleotides are TGTGCCAGCAGGGGGACAGGGAGCATATGGCCTGGCTACACCTTC.

This chain links TRBV27 with TRBJ2-5; TRBD2 is a possible D gene (6 bases). This CDR3 spans 13 amino acids. Germline V gene data show CDR1 as MNHEY and CDR2 as SMNVEV (reference sequence). Trimming left V 6 bases short and J 4 bases short, with 12 bases between. CDR3 sequence reads: CASRPVGGETQYF. As DNA, the CDR3 is TGTGCCAGCAGGCCCGTGGGAGGAGAGACCCAGTACTTC.

This chain links TRBV30 with TRBJ1-4; D remains ambiguous. The V and J ends lost 3 bases and 1 base respectively, with 6 bases between them. The CDR3 loop spans 13 amino acids. Germline V lookup: CDR1 GTSNPN, CDR2 SVGIG (reference sequence). The CDR3 region has the DNA TGTGCCTGGAGGTGGGGAACTAATGAAAAACTGTTTTTT. Its protein product is CAWRWGTNEKLFF.

The V and J genes are TRBV6-4 and TRBJ1-1; D gene uncertain. CDR1 is MRHNA and CDR2 is SNTAGT in the germline V gene. Deletions cut 0 bases from V and 5 bases from J, with 7 bases between. The CDR3 sequence is 13 residues long. The CDR3 region has the DNA TGTGCCAGCAGTGACTCGAGTGGGACTGAAGCTTTCTTT. It translates to CASSDSSGTEAFF.

This sequence joins TRBV19 and TRBJ1-1; possible D gene TRBD1, 5 bases. The CDR3 has 15 residues. CDR1 is LNHDA and CDR2 is SQIVND in the germline V gene (reference sequence). Trimming removed 3 bases at V and 4 bases at J, with 15 bases between. The CDR3 sequence: CASSIINEGSTEAFF. Written as DNA, the CDR3 is TGTGCCAGTAGTATTATTAACGAGGGGAGCACTGAAGCTTTCTTT. The variable domain in full, completed from reference TRBV19 and TRBJ1-1, reads DGGITQSPKYLFRKEGQNVTLSCEQNLNHDAMYWYRQDPGQGLRLIYYSQIVNDFQKGDIAEGYSVSREKKESFPLTVTSAQKNPTAFYLCASSIINEGSTEAFFGQGTRLTVV.

The chain uses TRBV5-4 and TRBJ1-1; D is unresolved. This CDR3 spans 15 amino acids. With 0 bases removed from V and 7 bases from J, the gap between germline ends came to 16 bases. Germline assignment: CDR1 SGHNT and CDR2 YYREEE (reference sequence). Here the CDR3 DNA reads TGTGCCAGCAGCTTGGGGATGTATTCGACCCTTGAAGCTTTCTTT. Amino acid sequence: CASSLGMYSTLEAFF.

V and J are TRBV18 and TRBJ1-4, with 12 bases lining up with TRBD1. CDR3 length: 19 amino acids. The V and J ends lost 4 bases and 1 base, in that order; junction bases with no gene match: 10. Looked up from germline, CDR1 is KGHSH and CDR2 is LQKENI. DNA of the CDR3: TGTGCCAGCTCACAGGCGATGGGACAGGGGGCCGGAACTAATGAAAAACTGTTTTTT. Protein sequence: CASSQAMGQGAGTNEKLFF.

The rearrangement uses TRBV19 and TRBJ2-2, with a weak D call TRBD1 (6 bases). The CDR3 runs to 13 residues. V lost 7 bases to trimming and J lost 6 bases, with 12 bases between them. The V gene's germline CDR1 is LNHDA and CDR2 SQIVND (reference sequence). CDR3 sequence: CASMGQGPGELFF. As DNA, the CDR3 is TGTGCCAGTATGGGTCAGGGGCCCGGGGAGCTGTTTTTT.

This chain links TRBV11-1 with TRBJ2-7; 7 bases match TRBD1. Unmatched junction bases numbered 6, after V lost 5 bases and J lost 2 bases. Germline V lookup: CDR1 SGHAT, CDR2 FQDESV (reference sequence). This CDR3 contains 14 residues. DNA of the CDR3: TGTGCCAGCAGCACCCCTGACAGGGCCTACGAGCAGTACTTC. It yields the protein CASSTPDRAYEQYF.